These 16 T cell receptor beta chains were all obtained from the same sample, sequenced in a study of response to subunit inactivated influenza vaccine. TCRdb independently ran MiXCR on the RT-PCR reads; one entry per CDR3 protein. The sample holds 700,000 to 800,000 distinct CDR3 sequences, about 18% seen once. This material consisted of PBMCs from blood, taken about 5 days after vaccination. These receptors all stem from a man aged 50-60 years who received an inactivated influenza vaccine.

This sequence joins TRBV4-3 and TRBJ2-1; 7 nucleotides agree with TRBD2. The CDR3 is 15 amino acids. Per the germline V gene, CDR1 is LGHNA and CDR2 is YSLEER. Unmatched junction bases numbered 5, after V lost 0 bases and J lost 6 bases. In DNA, the CDR3 is TGCGCCAGCAGCCAAGATAGGGGACTAAGCAATGAGCAGTTCTTC. Encoded protein: CASSQDRGLSNEQFF.

This clonotype was seen more than once but under ten times. V gene TRBV6-5 combines with J gene TRBJ2-1; tentatively, D is TRBD2 (7 bases). Trimming left V 0 bases short and J 8 bases short, with 17 bases between. Germline values: CDR1 MNHEY, CDR2 SVGAGI. This CDR3 is 16 amino acids long. The CDR3 here is CASSYSAGGPVDEQFF. In DNA, the CDR3 is TGTGCCAGCAGTTACTCCGCCGGGGGGCCGGTCGATGAGCAGTTCTTC.

The rearrangement uses TRBV20-1 and TRBJ2-7; TRBD1 might be the D (6 bases). This CDR3 region has 15 residues. The V gene's germline CDR1 is DFQATT and CDR2 SNEGSKA (reference sequence). Trimming pared 6 bases from V and 4 bases from J, leaving 22 bases between. CDR3 sequence reads: CSAKGGASRLYEQYF. Here the CDR3 DNA reads TGCAGTGCAAAAGGGGGAGCTAGCAGACTGTACGAGCAGTACTTC.

In its sample, this clonotype was seen a few times. The gene calls are TRBV4-3 and TRBJ2-4; D is possibly TRBD1 (5 bases). The germline CDR1 and CDR2 sequences are LGHNA and YSLEER. V lost 0 bases, J lost 9 bases, and 9 bases lay in between. The CDR3 covers 13 residues. The CDR3 nucleotides read TGCGCCAGCAGCCAAGATCAGGGTACCATTCAGTACTTC. It translates to CASSQDQGTIQYF.

A few counts support this clonotype. The CDR3 loop is CASSLAGGQRWLDEQYF. Here the CDR3 DNA reads TGCGCCAGCTCCCTGGCGGGGGGGCAAAGGTGGTTAGACGAGCAGTACTTC. The chain joins TRBV4-3 to TRBJ2-7, with 9 bases fitting TRBD2. The CDR3 contains 17 residues. The V segment lost 8 bases and the J segment 5 bases; nucleotides outside the gene matches: 19. Germline V gene lookup returns CDR1 LGHNA and CDR2 YSLEER.

This chain connects TRBV20-1 to TRBJ2-3; 8 nucleotides align to TRBD2. Losses at the gene ends were 0 bases for V and 6 bases for J; bases not matched to a gene: 17. CDR1 is DFQATT and CDR2 is SNEGSKA in the germline V gene (reference sequence). The CDR3 contains 18 residues. The CDR3 DNA follows: TGCAGTGCTAGAGACCCGATCATGCGGACTAGCTCATCTGATACGCAGTATTTT. It specifies CSARDPIMRTSSSDTQYF.

There are a few counts of this clonotype. The CDR3 is CSVRTSNTEAFF. CDR3 nucleotide sequence: TGCAGCGTTCGGACCTCTAACACTGAAGCTTTCTTT. The chain carries TRBV29-1 and TRBJ1-1; D is undetermined. Germline V gives CDR1 SQVTM, CDR2 ANQGSEA. V dropped 5 bases and J dropped 2 bases, with 9 bases sitting between them. The CDR3 covers 12 residues.

A few counts support this clonotype. The chain links TRBV20-1 to TRBJ2-3; possible D gene TRBD1, 5 bases. V was pared by 3 bases and J by 1 base, with 17 bases between. The germline CDR1 and CDR2 sequences are DFQATT and SNEGSKA (reference sequence). This CDR3 is built from 16 residues. In nucleotides, the CDR3 is TGCAGTGCTAGGCGCCAACCCCAGGGTCGCACAGATACGCAGTATTTT. It specifies CSARRQPQGRTDTQYF.

V and J are TRBV6-5 and TRBJ1-4, with D perhaps TRBD1 (5 bases). Trimming removed 4 bases at V and 7 bases at J, with 10 bases between. This CDR3 comprises 13 residues. Per germline, CDR1 MNHEY and CDR2 SVGAGI. CDR3 DNA sequence: TGTGCCAGCAGTTCCGGGACCTTTGAAAAACTGTTTTTT. Translation: CASSSGTFEKLFF.

The chain uses TRBV20-1 and TRBJ2-1; 12 nucleotides line up with TRBD2. Germline CDR1 DFQATT, CDR2 SNEGSKA (reference sequence). Losses at the gene ends were 3 bases for V and 7 bases for J; bases not matched to a gene: 7. The CDR3 totals 15 residues. CDR3: CSASKTSGGANEQFF. The CDR3 region has the DNA TGCAGTGCTAGCAAGACTAGCGGGGGTGCGAATGAGCAGTTCTTC.

The chain carries TRBV5-5 and TRBJ2-5; D call uncertain. Trimming pared 4 bases from V and 4 bases from J, leaving 11 bases between. The CDR3 runs to 13 residues. Per germline, CDR1 SGHKS and CDR2 YYEKEE (reference sequence). The CDR3 sequence is CASSDMWGETQYF. In DNA form, the CDR3 reads TGTGCCAGCAGCGACATGTGGGGAGAGACCCAGTACTTC.

This clonotype was detected only a few times. The CDR3 region is CSALDRTNTEAFF. The CDR3 DNA reads TGCAGCGCTCTGGACAGAACGAACACTGAAGCTTTCTTT. This chain uses TRBV29-1 with TRBJ1-1; perhaps TRBD1 as D (6 bases). V dropped 7 bases and J dropped 1 base, with 13 bases sitting between them. The germline V gene encodes CDR1 SQVTM and CDR2 ANQGSEA. This CDR3 spans 13 amino acids.

This chain uses TRBV7-9 with TRBJ2-1; D remains unclear. The CDR3 sequence is 17 residues long. Germline CDR1 is SEHNR and CDR2 is FQNEAQ (reference sequence). Trimming shortened V by 1 base and J by 2 bases, and 15 bases separated the two germline ends. This chain's CDR3 is CASSLGGLTTTYNEQFF. CDR3 coding DNA: TGTGCCAGCAGCTTAGGGGGTTTGACGACGACCTACAATGAGCAGTTCTTC.

This clonotype was observed a handful of times. V usage is TRBV20-1 and J usage is TRBJ2-1; 10 nucleotides align to TRBD2. Germline CDR1 and CDR2: DFQATT and SNEGSKA (reference sequence). The CDR3 totals 16 residues. V was clipped by 3 bases and J by 9 bases; unmatched bases: 14. The CDR3 protein is CSASSVTSGRRFEQFF. CDR3 coding DNA: TGCAGTGCTAGTTCAGTGACTAGCGGGCGGAGGTTTGAGCAGTTCTTC.

The chain employs TRBV5-6 and TRBJ2-3; weak D call: TRBD2 (5 bases). The V gene's germline CDR1 is SGHDT and CDR2 YYEEEE. This CDR3 comprises 13 residues. Trimming shortened V by 1 base and J by 15 bases, and 18 bases separated the two germline ends. CDR3 bases: TGTGCCAGCAGCTTGACTAGAGGACTTACGAAATATTTT. Its translation: CASSLTRGLTKYF.

The J gene is TRBJ2-3, the V gene TRBV20-1; D not resolved. V lost 3 bases and J lost 4, with 11 bases in between. Germline lookup yields CDR1 DFQATT and CDR2 SNEGSKA (reference sequence). The CDR3 loop spans 13 amino acids. The CDR3, as DNA: TGCAGTGCTAGGGACCCGACCCCAGATACGCAGTATTTT. This translates into CSARDPTPDTQYF.